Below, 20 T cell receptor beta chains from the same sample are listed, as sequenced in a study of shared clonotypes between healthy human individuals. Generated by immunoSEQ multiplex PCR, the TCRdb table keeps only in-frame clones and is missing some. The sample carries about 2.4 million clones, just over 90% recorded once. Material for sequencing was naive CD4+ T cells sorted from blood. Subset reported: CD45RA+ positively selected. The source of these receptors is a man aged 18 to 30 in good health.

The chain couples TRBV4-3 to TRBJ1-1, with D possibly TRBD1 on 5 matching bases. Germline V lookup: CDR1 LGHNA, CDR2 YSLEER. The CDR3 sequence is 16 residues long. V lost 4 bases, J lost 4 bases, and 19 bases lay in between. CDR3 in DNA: TGCGCCAGCAGCCTTAGGGTCGGAGGGGAGGCCACTGAAGCTTTCTTT. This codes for CASSLRVGGEATEAFF.

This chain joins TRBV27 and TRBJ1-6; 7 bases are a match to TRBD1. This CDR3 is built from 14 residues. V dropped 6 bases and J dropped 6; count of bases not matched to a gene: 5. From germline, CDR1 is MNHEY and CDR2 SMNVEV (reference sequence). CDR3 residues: CASSRGQINSPLHF. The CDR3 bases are TGTGCCAGCAGCCGGGGACAGATTAATTCACCCCTCCACTTT.

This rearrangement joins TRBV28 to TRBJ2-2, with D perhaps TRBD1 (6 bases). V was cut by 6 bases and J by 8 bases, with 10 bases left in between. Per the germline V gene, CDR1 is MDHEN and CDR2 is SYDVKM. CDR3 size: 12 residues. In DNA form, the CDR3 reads TGTGCCAGCAGGGCACAGGGAGGGGAGCTGTTTTTT. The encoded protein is CASRAQGGELFF.

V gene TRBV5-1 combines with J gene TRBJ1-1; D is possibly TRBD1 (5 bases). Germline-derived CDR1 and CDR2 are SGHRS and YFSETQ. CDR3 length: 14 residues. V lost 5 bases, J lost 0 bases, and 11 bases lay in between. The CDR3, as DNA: TGCGCCAGCAGATTGACAGCCATGAACACTGAAGCTTTCTTT. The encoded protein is CASRLTAMNTEAFF.

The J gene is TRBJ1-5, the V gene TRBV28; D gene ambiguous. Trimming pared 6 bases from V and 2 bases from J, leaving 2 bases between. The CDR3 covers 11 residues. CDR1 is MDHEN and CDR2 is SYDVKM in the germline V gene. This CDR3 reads CASRGNQPQHF. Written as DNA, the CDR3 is TGTGCCAGCAGGGGCAATCAGCCCCAGCATTTT.

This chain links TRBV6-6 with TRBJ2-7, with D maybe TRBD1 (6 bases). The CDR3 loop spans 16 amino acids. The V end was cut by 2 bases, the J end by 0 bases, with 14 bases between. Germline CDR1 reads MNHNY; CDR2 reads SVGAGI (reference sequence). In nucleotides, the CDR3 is TGTGCCAGCAGTTACAATTCCGGACAGCACTCCTACGAGCAGTACTTC. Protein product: CASSYNSGQHSYEQYF.

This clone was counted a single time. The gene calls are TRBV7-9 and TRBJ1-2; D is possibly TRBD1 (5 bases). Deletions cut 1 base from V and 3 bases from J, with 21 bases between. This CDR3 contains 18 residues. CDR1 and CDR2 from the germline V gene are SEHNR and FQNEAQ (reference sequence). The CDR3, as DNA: TGTGCCAGCAGCTTAGTTGGGACCCGGAGGGAATTAGACTATGGCTACACCTTC. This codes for CASSLVGTRRELDYGYTF.

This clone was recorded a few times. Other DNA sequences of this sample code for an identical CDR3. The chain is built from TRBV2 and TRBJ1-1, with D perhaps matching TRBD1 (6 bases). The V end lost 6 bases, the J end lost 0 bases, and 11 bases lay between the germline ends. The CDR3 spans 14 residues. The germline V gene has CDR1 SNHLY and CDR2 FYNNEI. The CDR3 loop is CASRTQGLNTEAFF. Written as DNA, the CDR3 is TGTGCCAGCAGGACACAGGGCCTGAACACTGAAGCTTTCTTT.

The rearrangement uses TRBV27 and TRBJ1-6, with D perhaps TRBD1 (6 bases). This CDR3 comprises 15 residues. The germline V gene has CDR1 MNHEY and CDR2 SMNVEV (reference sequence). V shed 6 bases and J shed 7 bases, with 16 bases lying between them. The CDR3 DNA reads TGTGCCAGCAGGACACAGGGAGATAGAAATTCACCCCTCCACTTT. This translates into CASRTQGDRNSPLHF.

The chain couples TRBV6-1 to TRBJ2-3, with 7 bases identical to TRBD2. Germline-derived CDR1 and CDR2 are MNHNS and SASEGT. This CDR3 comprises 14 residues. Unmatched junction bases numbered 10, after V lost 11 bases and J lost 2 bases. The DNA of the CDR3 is TGTGCCCTGACTAGGGCGGGAGTCACAGATACGCAGTATTTT. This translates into CALTRAGVTDTQYF.

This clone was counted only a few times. The CDR3 bases are TGTGCCAGCATGCGCGAAGGGAATGAAAAACTGTTTTTT. Translation gives CASMREGNEKLFF. J is TRBJ1-4 and V is TRBV2; D is unresolved. The CDR3 sequence is 13 residues long. V was pared by 7 bases and J by 5 bases, with 11 bases between. CDR1 is SNHLY and CDR2 is FYNNEI in the germline V gene.

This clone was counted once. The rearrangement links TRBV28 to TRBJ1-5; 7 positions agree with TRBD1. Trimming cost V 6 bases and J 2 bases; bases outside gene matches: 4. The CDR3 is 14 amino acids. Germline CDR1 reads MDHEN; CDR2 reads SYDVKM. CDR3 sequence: CASRGQVGNQPQHF. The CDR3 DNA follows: TGTGCCAGCAGAGGACAGGTCGGCAATCAGCCCCAGCATTTT.

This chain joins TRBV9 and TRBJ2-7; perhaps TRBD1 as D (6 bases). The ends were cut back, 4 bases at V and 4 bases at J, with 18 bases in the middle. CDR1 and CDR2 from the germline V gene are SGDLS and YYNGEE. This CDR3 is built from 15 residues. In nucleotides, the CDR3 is TGTGCCAGCAGCCCGGAGAGGGGGAGAATTTACGAGCAGTACTTC. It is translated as CASSPERGRIYEQYF.

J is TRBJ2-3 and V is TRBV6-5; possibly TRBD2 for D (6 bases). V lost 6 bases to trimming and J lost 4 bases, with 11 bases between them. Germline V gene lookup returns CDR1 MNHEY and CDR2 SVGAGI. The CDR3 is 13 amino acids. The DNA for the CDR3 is TGTGCCAGCAGGCTACCGGGGGCAGATACGCAGTATTTT. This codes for CASRLPGADTQYF.

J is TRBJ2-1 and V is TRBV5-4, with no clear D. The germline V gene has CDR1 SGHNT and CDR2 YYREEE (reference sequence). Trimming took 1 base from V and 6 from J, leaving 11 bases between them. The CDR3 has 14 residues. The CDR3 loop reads CASSLTSGTNEQFF. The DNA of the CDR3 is TGTGCCAGCAGCTTGACGTCCGGCACCAATGAGCAGTTCTTC.

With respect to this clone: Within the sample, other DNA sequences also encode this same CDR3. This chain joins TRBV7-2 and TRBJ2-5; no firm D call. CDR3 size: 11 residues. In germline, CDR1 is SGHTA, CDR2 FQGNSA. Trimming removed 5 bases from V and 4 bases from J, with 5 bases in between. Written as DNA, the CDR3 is TGTGCCAGCAGCCGAGGAGAGACCCAGTACTTC. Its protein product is CASSRGETQYF.

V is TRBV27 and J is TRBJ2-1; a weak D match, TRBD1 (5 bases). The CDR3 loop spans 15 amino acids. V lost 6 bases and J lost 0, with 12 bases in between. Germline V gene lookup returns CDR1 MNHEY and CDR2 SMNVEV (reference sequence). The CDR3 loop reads CASSPTASSYNEQFF. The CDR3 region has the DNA TGTGCCAGCAGCCCGACAGCCAGCTCCTACAATGAGCAGTTCTTC.

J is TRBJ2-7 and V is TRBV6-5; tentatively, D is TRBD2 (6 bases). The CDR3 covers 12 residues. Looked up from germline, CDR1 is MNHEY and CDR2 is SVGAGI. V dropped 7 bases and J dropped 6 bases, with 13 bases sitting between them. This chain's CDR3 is CASTSRGTEQYF. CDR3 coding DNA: TGTGCCAGCACTTCTCGCGGGACCGAGCAGTACTTC.

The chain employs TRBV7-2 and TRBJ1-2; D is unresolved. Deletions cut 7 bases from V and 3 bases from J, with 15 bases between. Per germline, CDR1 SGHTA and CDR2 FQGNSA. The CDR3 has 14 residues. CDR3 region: CASIIQGIHYGYTF. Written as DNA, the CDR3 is TGTGCCAGCATCATACAAGGGATCCACTATGGCTACACCTTC. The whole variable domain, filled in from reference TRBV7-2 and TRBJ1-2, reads GAGVSQSPSNKVTEKGKDVELRCDPISGHTALYWYRQSLGQGLEFLIYFQGNSAPDKSGLPSDRFSAERTGGSVSTLTIQRTQQEDSAVYLCASIIQGIHYGYTFGSGTRLTVV.

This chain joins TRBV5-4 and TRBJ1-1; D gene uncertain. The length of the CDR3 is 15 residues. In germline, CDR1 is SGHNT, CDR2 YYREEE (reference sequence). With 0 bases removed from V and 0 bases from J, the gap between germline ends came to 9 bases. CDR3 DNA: TGTGCCAGCAGCTTGGCCTACGGACTGAACACTGAAGCTTTCTTT. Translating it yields CASSLAYGLNTEAFF. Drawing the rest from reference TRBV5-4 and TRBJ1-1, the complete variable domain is ETGVTQSPTHLIKTRGQQVTLRCSSQSGHNTVSWYQQALGQGPQFIFQYYREEENGRGNFPPRFSGLQFPNYSSELNVNALELDDSALYLCASSLAYGLNTEAFFGQGTRLTVV.